The 10 T cell receptor beta chains given below trace back to one sample, sequenced in a study of early T cells in non-severe SARS-CoV-2 infection. TCRdb ran MiXCR on the 5' RACE reads and lists one entry per CDR3 protein. The table shows under 95,000 distinct CDR3 sequences, with 9% to 15% occurring only once. Sequenced material: whole blood. Source of these receptors: an adult who was a healthcare worker with PCR-confirmed SARS-CoV-2 infection or an uninfected control (not recorded which).

A note on this clonotype: This may be a read error, as it is one base from a much larger clone. The gene calls are TRBV7-6 and TRBJ1-3; D is uncertain. The CDR3 is 14 residues long. Per germline, CDR1 SGHVS and CDR2 FNYEAQ. In DNA, the CDR3 is TGTACCAGCAGCTTAGGAGGCCCTGGAAACACCATATATTTT. This codes for CTSSLGGPGNTIYF.

This clonotype was seen a handful of times. V gene TRBV7-2 combines with J gene TRBJ2-5; 9 nucleotides line up with TRBD1. Germline trimming cut 3 bases from V and 5 bases from J; bases unmatched to any gene: 4. Germline CDR1 reads SGHTA; CDR2 reads FQGNSA. The CDR3 covers 14 residues. The CDR3 nucleotides read TGTGCCAGCAGCTTTTACAGGGGGCGGGAGACCCAGTACTTC. It yields the protein CASSFYRGRETQYF.

At least ten counts were recorded for this clonotype. The rearrangement joins TRBV5-6 to TRBJ2-7, with D perhaps TRBD1 or TRBD2 (5 bases each). CDR1 is SGHDT and CDR2 is YYEEEE in the germline V gene. The length of the CDR3 is 15 residues. Trimming shortened V by 3 bases and J by 1 base, and 14 bases separated the two germline ends. The CDR3, as DNA: TGTGCCAGCAGCTCGACTACAGGTCCGTCCTACGAGCAGTACTTC. This gives the protein CASSSTTGPSYEQYF.

This clonotype was seen a few times. CDR3 bases: TGCAGCGTTGAACGACGGTTACAAGAGACCCAGTACTTC. Residues: CSVERRLQETQYF. The chain links TRBV29-1 to TRBJ2-5; D uncertain. The CDR3 is 13 residues long. V was trimmed by 2 bases and J by 2 bases, leaving 9 bases between them. Germline CDR1 and CDR2: SQVTM and ANQGSEA.

The chain carries TRBV5-1 and TRBJ2-5; no firm D call. CDR1 and CDR2 (germline): SGHRS, YFSETQ. CDR3 length equals 15 residues. V lost 2 bases and J lost 5, with 16 bases in between. The DNA of the CDR3 is TGCGCCAGCAGCTTCCGGTTCGGCACAAGTGAGACCCAGTACTTC. Translated: CASSFRFGTSETQYF. The whole variable domain, remainder taken from reference TRBV5-1 and TRBJ2-5, is KAGVTQTPRYLIKTRGQQVTLSCSPISGHRSVSWYQQTPGQGLQFLFEYFSETQRNKGNFPGRFSGRQFSNSRSEMNVSTLELGDSALYLCASSFRFGTSETQYFGPGTRLLVL.

The chain uses TRBV4-1 and TRBJ1-1, with D possibly being TRBD1 (6 bases). Germline V lookup: CDR1 MGHRA, CDR2 YSYEKL. V was cut by 4 bases and J by 2 bases, with 11 bases left in between. The CDR3 is made up of 14 amino acids. This chain's CDR3 is CASSPSGVNTEAFF. In DNA, the CDR3 is TGCGCCAGCAGCCCTTCAGGGGTAAACACTGAAGCTTTCTTT.

This clonotype was detected only a few times. V usage is TRBV10-2 and J usage is TRBJ2-5, with D perhaps assigned TRBD1 or TRBD2 (5 bases each). This CDR3 region has 12 residues. V lost 0 bases and J 7 bases, leaving 6 bases between the germline ends. Germline loops: CDR1 WSHSY, CDR2 SAAADI. The CDR3 sequence is CASSESRGTQYF. Written as DNA, the CDR3 is TGCGCCAGCAGTGAGTCGAGGGGGACCCAGTACTTC.

This clonotype showed up just once. The V call is TRBV6-1, the J call TRBJ1-5; D uncertain. The germline V gene encodes CDR1 MNHNS and CDR2 SASEGT. The CDR3 is 13 amino acids. V was clipped by 3 bases and J by 5 bases, with 8 bases between them. The CDR3 DNA sequence: TGTGCCAGCAGTGACGGCACAGATCAGCCCCAGCATTTT. Amino acid sequence: CASSDGTDQPQHF.

This clonotype was seen ten or more times. The chain has TRBV27 and TRBJ2-7, with D possibly being TRBD1 or TRBD2 (6 bases each). V was cut by 1 base and J by 5 bases, with 12 bases left in between. The CDR3 sequence is 14 residues long. Germline V gene data show CDR1 as MNHEY and CDR2 as SMNVEV (reference sequence). In DNA, the CDR3 is TGTGCCAGCAGTTTATATTCCGGGGGCAACGAGCAGTACTTC. Amino acid sequence: CASSLYSGGNEQYF.

V usage is TRBV19 and J usage is TRBJ2-5; 7 bases fit TRBD2. Looked up from germline, CDR1 is LNHDA and CDR2 is SQIVND (reference sequence). Trimming at V came to 1 base and at J to 5 bases, leaving 7 bases not matched to a gene. The CDR3 consists of 15 residues. CDR3 DNA sequence: TGTGCCAGTAGTATAGGCGGCGGGAGTTCGGAGACCCAGTACTTC. As protein: CASSIGGGSSETQYF.